The 32 T cell receptor beta chains below were found in one sample sequenced in a study of Graves' ophthalmopathy and Graves' hyperthyroidism. RNA transcripts provided the template for amplifying TCR beta CDR3 regions. The first-round RT-PCR employed HTBI primers together with the Qiagen OneStep RT-PCR kit. A multiplex PCR was then performed as the second round. One entry per CDR3 protein results from TCRdb running MiXCR on the multiplex PCR reads. Of over a million distinct CDR3 sequences detected, about 35% appear once; the ten largest clones hold 8.5% to 14%. The sample taken for sequencing was peripheral blood or thyroid tissue (not recorded which). These receptors came from an adult man with Graves' hyperthyroidism.

The V call is TRBV29-1, the J call TRBJ2-5; D may match TRBD1 or TRBD2 (5 bases each). The CDR3 has 13 amino acids. Per the germline V gene, CDR1 is SQVTM and CDR2 is ANQGSEA. The CDR3 sequence is CSYSSGAGETQYF. CDR3 nucleotides: TGCAGTTACTCGTCTGGGGCGGGAGAGACCCAGTACTTC.

This clonotype was seen a handful of times. V gene TRBV10-3 combines with J gene TRBJ1-5; 7 positions match TRBD1. The CDR3 has 16 residues. Per germline, CDR1 ENHRY and CDR2 SYGVKD. J lost 2 bases, V lost 10 bases, and 14 bases had no gene match. CDR3 bases: TGTGCCAGCGTGCCGGGACAGCATGGGGGCAATCAGCCCCAGCATTTT. Translating gives CASVPGQHGGNQPQHF.

This clonotype was picked up many times. The chain has TRBV25-1 and TRBJ2-5; no firm D call. The CDR3 runs 13 residues. Trimming left V 2 bases short and J 7 bases short, with 11 bases between. Germline CDR1 reads MGHDK; CDR2 reads SYGVNS. CDR3 sequence (DNA): TGTGCCAGCAGTGAAGTTGAGGTGGGGACCCAGTACTTC. It codes for CASSEVEVGTQYF.

This chain connects TRBV7-6 to TRBJ2-5, with D perhaps matching TRBD1 (6 bases). Deletions cut 2 bases from V and 4 bases from J, with 14 bases between. Germline V CDR1 and CDR2: SGHVS, FNYEAQ. This CDR3 spans 15 amino acids. CDR3 residues: CASSLKRTEPETQYF. In nucleotides, the CDR3 is TGTGCCAGCAGCTTAAAGCGGACAGAACCAGAGACCCAGTACTTC.

Ten or more counts support this clonotype. The chain employs TRBV7-9 and TRBJ2-5, with a tentative D call TRBD2 (5 bases). CDR1 is SEHNR and CDR2 is FQNEAQ in the germline V gene (reference sequence). This CDR3 is 13 amino acids long. V shed 6 bases and J shed 5 bases, with 13 bases lying between them. CDR3 loop: CASSSGLGETQYF. For the CDR3, the DNA is TGTGCCAGCAGTTCAGGACTGGGGGAGACCCAGTACTTC.

The chain employs TRBV10-3 and TRBJ1-5; perhaps TRBD1 as D (5 bases). Germline-derived CDR1 and CDR2 are ENHRY and SYGVKD. The ends were cut back, 1 base at V and 2 bases at J, with 21 bases in the middle. The CDR3 covers 19 residues. The CDR3 coding sequence is TGTGCCATCAGTGAGTTTGGGGCGGCCAGGGAGGGAGGCAATCAGCCCCAGCATTTT. It yields the protein CAISEFGAAREGGNQPQHF.

The rearrangement uses TRBV20-1 and TRBJ2-7, with TRBD2 matching 11 bases. The CDR3 totals 15 residues. Per germline, CDR1 DFQATT and CDR2 SNEGSKA (reference sequence). After removal of 1 base from V and 2 bases from J, the junction contained 4 bases not matched to a gene. The chain's CDR3 is CSARARLAGTYEQYF. The CDR3 coding sequence is TGCAGTGCTAGAGCCCGACTAGCGGGGACCTACGAGCAGTACTTC.

This clonotype was found many times. This chain joins TRBV2 and TRBJ1-5; D is unclear. This CDR3 comprises 18 residues. Trimming took 5 bases from V and 2 from J, leaving 22 bases between them. The germline V gene encodes CDR1 SNHLY and CDR2 FYNNEI. The CDR3 loop reads CASSRRPLGLLGNQPQHF. The CDR3 DNA reads TGTGCCAGCAGTCGGCGACCCCTAGGGCTGCTGGGCAATCAGCCCCAGCATTTT.

The genes are TRBV5-1 and TRBJ1-5; D remains unclear. Germline loops: CDR1 SGHRS, CDR2 YFSETQ. The CDR3 covers 14 residues. The V and J ends lost 4 bases and 6 bases respectively, with 14 bases between them. CDR3 nucleotide sequence: TGCGCCAGCAGCCCGGACCCGAGGGCTCAGCCCCAGCATTTT. The encoded protein is CASSPDPRAQPQHF.

V gene TRBV3-1 combines with J gene TRBJ2-7; possibly TRBD1 or TRBD2 for D (6 bases each). Trimming left V 4 bases short and J 2 bases short, with 12 bases between. Germline V gives CDR1 LGHDT, CDR2 YNNKEL (reference sequence). The CDR3 loop spans 14 amino acids. The CDR3 spells CASSPPGATYEQYF. The CDR3 DNA follows: TGTGCCAGCAGCCCACCGGGGGCTACCTACGAGCAGTACTTC.

This clonotype appeared many times. The rearrangement uses TRBV20-1 and TRBJ2-6; D not resolved. Germline lookup yields CDR1 DFQATT and CDR2 SNEGSKA (reference sequence). CDR3 length: 15 amino acids. The V end was cut by 0 bases, the J end by 0 bases, with 6 bases between. DNA for the CDR3: TGCAGTGCTAGAGATTGGGGCTCTGGGGCCAACGTCCTGACTTTC. This codes for CSARDWGSGANVLTF.

The rearrangement uses TRBV5-6 and TRBJ1-1; possible D gene TRBD1, 5 bases. V was cut by 4 bases and J by 1 base, with 17 bases left in between. The CDR3 has 16 amino acids. Germline lookup yields CDR1 SGHDT and CDR2 YYEEEE. CDR3 sequence: CASSLRPGFGNTEAFF. The CDR3 coding sequence is TGTGCCAGCAGCCTCCGTCCAGGGTTCGGGAACACTGAAGCTTTCTTT.

V gene TRBV7-8 combines with J gene TRBJ1-1, with 10 bases aligning to TRBD1. The CDR3 runs to 13 residues. The germline V gene encodes CDR1 SGHVS and CDR2 FQNEAQ. The V gene end was trimmed by 2 bases and the J gene end by 11 bases; junction bases not matched to a gene: 5. The CDR3 protein is CASSLQRDRGAFF. For the CDR3, the DNA is TGTGCCAGCAGCTTACAGAGGGACAGGGGTGCTTTCTTT.

This clonotype was picked up many times. The chain is built from TRBV7-8 and TRBJ1-2, with TRBD1 as a possible D gene (5 bases). Trimming took off 0 bases at V and 5 bases at J, with 10 bases between the two ends. This CDR3 is built from 14 residues. Germline V CDR1 and CDR2: SGHVS, FQNEAQ. Here the CDR3 DNA reads TGTGCCAGCAGCTTAGCAGGAGGGGATTATGGCTACACCTTC. This translates into CASSLAGGDYGYTF.

The rearrangement uses TRBV29-1 and TRBJ2-7; 9 nucleotides line up with TRBD2. The V and J ends lost 4 bases and 6 bases, in that order; junction bases with no gene match: 10. The CDR3 contains 14 residues. The germline gives CDR1 SQVTM, CDR2 ANQGSEA. In DNA form, the CDR3 reads TGCAGCGTTGGAAGGGCTAGCGGGATTCGCGAGCAGTACTTC. Protein: CSVGRASGIREQYF.

This chain joins TRBV7-9 and TRBJ1-2; 8 bases are a match to TRBD1. After removal of 4 bases from V and 7 bases from J, the junction contained 8 bases not matched to a gene. The CDR3 runs to 14 residues. CDR1 is SEHNR and CDR2 is FQNEAQ in the germline V gene (reference sequence). Written as DNA, the CDR3 is TGTGCCAGCAGCTACCCGGACAGGGATCGTGGCTACACCTTC. This sequence encodes CASSYPDRDRGYTF.

The chain couples TRBV7-8 to TRBJ1-4, with a possible D match to TRBD1 (5 bases). Germline loops: CDR1 SGHVS, CDR2 FQNEAQ. CDR3 length: 16 residues. The germline V and J ends were trimmed by 1 base and 1 base, with 10 bases remaining between them. The CDR3 nucleotides are TGTGCCAGCAGCTTAGGGCCAGGGTTAACTAATGAAAAACTGTTTTTT. Translated: CASSLGPGLTNEKLFF.

The chain employs TRBV28 and TRBJ2-7, with D unclear. The germline V and J ends were trimmed by 4 bases and 3 bases, with 7 bases remaining between them. CDR3 length equals 12 residues. Germline CDR1 reads MDHEN; CDR2 reads SYDVKM. CDR3 amino acids: CASSWTFYEQYF. Written as DNA, the CDR3 is TGTGCCAGCAGTTGGACCTTCTACGAGCAGTACTTC.

Remarks on this clonotype: This may arise from a read error, as a much more abundant clone is one base away. V is TRBV7-8 and J is TRBJ1-1; 10 bases line up with TRBD1. V gave up 6 bases and J gave up 5 bases; unmatched junction bases: 6. The germline V gene has CDR1 SGHVS and CDR2 FQNEAQ. The CDR3 contains 14 residues. CDR3 amino acids: CASRSGTGVTEAFF. In DNA, the CDR3 is TGTGCCAGCAGGTCTGGGACAGGGGTAACTGAAGCTTTCTTT.

The gene calls are TRBV12-3 or TRBV12-4 and TRBJ1-1; 7 bases match TRBD1. The CDR3 runs to 16 residues. The J segment lost 4 bases and the V segment lost 6 bases, leaving 14 bases of the junction unmatched. The CDR3, as DNA: TGTGCCAGCAGGGATCCACAGGGGAGCGGAGTCACTGAAGCTTTCTTT. This codes for CASRDPQGSGVTEAFF.

About this clonotype itself: The junction does not match germline at one end; this may be a read error. The rearrangement links TRBV10-3 to TRBJ2-2; TRBD1 agrees at 7 bases. CDR1 is ENHRY, CDR2 SYGVKD, per germline. CDR3 length: 15 residues. CDR3 coding DNA: TGTGCCAGCAGTGTTGGGACAGCGAACACCGGGGAGCTGCTTTTT. This codes for CASSVGTANTGELLF.

The CDR3 reads CSAPGTSGSHEQYF. CDR3 sequence (DNA): TGCAGTGCGCCCGGGACTAGCGGCTCTCACGAGCAGTACTTC. V gene TRBV20-1 combines with J gene TRBJ2-7, with 11 bases that match TRBD2. V was pared by 6 bases and J by 5 bases, with 9 bases of the junction left unmatched. The CDR3 has 14 amino acids. The V gene's germline CDR1 is DFQATT and CDR2 SNEGSKA (reference sequence).

The V and J genes are TRBV2 and TRBJ2-1; 8 nucleotides agree with TRBD1. CDR3 length: 17 residues. Germline V gives CDR1 SNHLY, CDR2 FYNNEI. V shed 6 bases, J shed 0 bases, and the junction held 10 bases outside the gene matches. CDR3: CASSPLQGAFSYNEQFF. The CDR3 DNA is TGTGCCAGCAGCCCTCTGCAGGGGGCTTTCTCCTACAATGAGCAGTTCTTC.

This clonotype was observed at least ten times. This chain uses TRBV11-2 with TRBJ1-4, with D uncertain. Trimming took off 1 base at V and 4 bases at J, with 4 bases between the two ends. Germline CDR1 is SGHAT and CDR2 is FQNNGV. This CDR3 has 13 residues. DNA for the CDR3: TGTGCCAGCAGCTTAGGACGTAATGAAAAACTGTTTTTT. It codes for CASSLGRNEKLFF.

Only a few counts were recorded for this clonotype. This chain uses TRBV3-1 with TRBJ1-2; D is unclear. The CDR3 extends over 16 amino acids. Germline V gene lookup returns CDR1 LGHDT and CDR2 YNNKEL (reference sequence). V was clipped by 6 bases and J by 7 bases, with 24 bases between them. The CDR3: CASRSETAGEDGGYTF. CDR3 nucleotides: TGTGCCAGCAGGTCCGAAACCGCCGGAGAAGATGGTGGCTACACCTTC.

With regard to this clonotype: The conserved phenylalanine or tryptophan normally closing the CDR3 is absent here, so this likely arose from a read error. The limits of the CDR3 on the DNA are not certain, so only TCRdb's listed CDR3 is given. The chain links TRBV7-9 to TRBJ1-4. From its first to its last residue, the CDR3 has 10 amino acids. Per the germline V gene, CDR1 is SEHNR and CDR2 is FQNEAQ (reference sequence). The CDR3 sequence is CASSLAGLLY.

This clonotype was counted many times. This rearrangement joins TRBV6-6 to TRBJ1-5; the D is unclear. The V gene's germline CDR1 is MNHNY and CDR2 SVGAGI (reference sequence). V shed 2 bases and J shed 6 bases, with 5 bases lying between them. This CDR3 spans 12 amino acids. The CDR3 sequence is CASSYTGQPQHF. Here the CDR3 DNA reads TGTGCCAGCAGTTACACGGGTCAGCCCCAGCATTTT.

This clonotype was seen at least ten times. The chain couples TRBV29-1 to TRBJ2-5; D is possibly TRBD1 (6 bases). V was trimmed by 6 bases and J by 5 bases, leaving 19 bases between them. This CDR3 contains 14 residues. Germline assignment: CDR1 SQVTM and CDR2 ANQGSEA. CDR3 in DNA: TGCAGCGTACGGGACACGGGATCTGGGGAGACCCAGTACTTC. As protein: CSVRDTGSGETQYF.

About this clonotype itself: This clone may be a read error of a much larger clone one base away. The chain joins TRBV7-9 to TRBJ1-3; 9 bases are a match to TRBD1. J gave up 1 base and V 1 base, and 5 bases lay outside the gene matches. Per germline, CDR1 SEHNR and CDR2 FQNEAQ (reference sequence). The CDR3 loop spans 17 amino acids. CDR3 region: CASSLVGTGRSGNTIYF. The CDR3 nucleotides read TGTGCCAGCAGCTTAGTTGGGACAGGGAGGTCTGGAAACACCATATATTTT.

In regard to this clonotype: A much larger clone lies one base from this, so it may be a read error. The V and J genes are TRBV12-3 or TRBV12-4 and TRBJ1-2; D gene uncertain. Trimming cost V 5 bases and J 6 bases, with 13 bases left between them. CDR3 length equals 13 residues. The DNA for the CDR3 is TGTGCCAGCAGTACGGGTTACTACCATGGCTACACCTTC. Translation gives CASSTGYYHGYTF.

This clonotype was detected many times. In nucleotides, the CDR3 is TGTGCCAGCAGCTCCGGGACGAGTGAGCAGTACTTC. Amino acid sequence: CASSSGTSEQYF. The V and J genes are TRBV7-9 and TRBJ2-7; tentatively, D is TRBD1 or TRBD2 (5 bases each). V lost 4 bases and J lost 7, with 11 bases in between. Germline V gives CDR1 SEHNR, CDR2 FQNEAQ (reference sequence). This CDR3 contains 12 residues. The whole variable domain, remainder taken from reference TRBV7-9 and TRBJ2-7, is DTGVSQNPRHKITKRGQNVTFRCDPISEHNRLYWYRQTLGQGPEFLTYFQNEAQLEKSRLLSDRFSAERPKGSFSTLEIQRTEQGDSAMYLCASSSGTSEQYFGPGTRLTVT.

This clonotype was seen at least ten times. This chain links TRBV12-3 or TRBV12-4 with TRBJ2-7; 14 bases match TRBD2. V lost 4 bases, J lost 3 bases, and 11 bases stayed unmatched. The CDR3 sequence is 18 residues long. The CDR3 region has the DNA TGTGCCAGCAGTTCGCCAACGGGACTAGCGGGAGTATTCTACGAGCAGTACTTC. This codes for CASSSPTGLAGVFYEQYF.